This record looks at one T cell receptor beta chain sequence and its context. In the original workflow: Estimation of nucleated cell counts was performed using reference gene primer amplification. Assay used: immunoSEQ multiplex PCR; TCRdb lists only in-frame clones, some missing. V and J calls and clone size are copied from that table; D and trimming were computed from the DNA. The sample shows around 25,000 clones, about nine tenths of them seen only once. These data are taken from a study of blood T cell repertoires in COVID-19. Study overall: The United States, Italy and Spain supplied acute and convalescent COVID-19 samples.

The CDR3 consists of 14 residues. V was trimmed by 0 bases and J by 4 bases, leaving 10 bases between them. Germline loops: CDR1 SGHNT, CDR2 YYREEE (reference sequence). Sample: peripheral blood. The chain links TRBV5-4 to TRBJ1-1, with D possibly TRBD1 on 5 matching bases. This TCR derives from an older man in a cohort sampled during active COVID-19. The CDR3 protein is CASSLAGVPTEAFF. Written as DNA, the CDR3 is TGTGCCAGCAGCTTGGCGGGGGTGCCCACTGAAGCTTTCTTT. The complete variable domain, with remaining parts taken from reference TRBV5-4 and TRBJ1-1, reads ETGVTQSPTHLIKTRGQQVTLRCSSQSGHNTVSWYQQALGQGPQFIFQYYREEENGRGNFPPRFSGLQFPNYSSELNVNALELDDSALYLCASSLAGVPTEAFFGQGTRLTVV.